This is a list of T cell receptor beta chains from one sample in a study of blood T cells in healthy people across ages. TCRdb reprocessed the 5' RACE reads with MiXCR, giving one entry per CDR3 protein. The sample yields fewer than 900,000 distinct CDR3 sequences, around 34% seen once. Material: blood. The receptors shown here come from a man between 18 and 35 years old in good health. Both conserved end residues are part of each CDR3. Each record gives: clone size, V gene, J gene, D gene, CDR3 DNA, CDR3 protein. D genes are given only for firm matches. Expanded clones get a size class; other rows say once, few or many, or leave the size out.

few	TRBV20-1	TRBJ1-2	NA	TGCAGTGCTAGTGGCAGCTCGACCTATGGCTACACCTTC	CSASGSSTYGYTF
few	TRBV20-1	TRBJ2-6	TRBD1	TGCAGTGCTAGAGATTCCCGGGACAGGGCCCACTCTGGGGCCAACGTCCTGACTTTC	CSARDSRDRAHSGANVLTF
NA	TRBV20-1	TRBJ2-7	TRBD2	TGCAGTGCTAGGGACACTAGCGGGGCCCCCCACGAGCAGTACTTC	CSARDTSGAPHEQYF
NA	TRBV7-2	TRBJ2-4	NA	TGTGCCAGCAGCCCCGACAGGAGGTGGACCAAAAACATTCAGTACTTC	CASSPDRRWTKNIQYF
NA	TRBV3-1	TRBJ2-1	NA	TGTGCCAGCAGCCAAGTTGTTTTACGAGCGGATTTATGCAATGAGCAGTTCTTC	CASSQVVLRADLCNEQFF
few	TRBV7-3	TRBJ2-3	NA	TGTGCCAGCAGCCCGTCGGCAGACACAGATACGCAGTATTTT	CASSPSADTDTQYF
NA	TRBV12-3/TRBV12-4	TRBJ2-3	TRBD2	TGTGCCACCAAATCCGGGACTACCGACTATACGCAGTATTTT	CATKSGTTDYTQYF
NA	TRBV10-3	TRBJ2-3	NA	TGTGCCAACCGGGACAACTTCACAGATACGCAGTATTTT	CANRDNFTDTQYF
NA	TRBV7-3	TRBJ2-7	TRBD1	TGTGCCAGCAGTTTTGGGACAGGGTGGATCAATGAGCAGTACTTC	CASSFGTGWINEQYF
few	TRBV7-8	TRBJ2-3	NA	TGTGCCAGCAGCTTAGGTGTCAGGGGGGCGGTGAGGACGCAGTATTTT	CASSLGVRGAVRTQYF
NA	TRBV5-1	TRBJ2-5	TRBD2	TGCGCCAGCAGCTCAGGACTAGCGGGGCGCCCAGAGACCCAGTACTTC	CASSSGLAGRPETQYF
NA	TRBV6-1	TRBJ1-1	TRBD1	TGTGCCAGCAGTGAAAGACAGGGAGCAGCTTTCTTT	CASSERQGAAFF
many	TRBV12-3/TRBV12-4	TRBJ1-2	TRBD1	TGTGCCAGCAGCCCCCAGGGGGTCTATGGCTACACCTTC	CASSPQGVYGYTF
few	TRBV6-4	TRBJ2-7	NA	TGTGCCAGCAGTGACACGGACAGCTCCTACGAGCAGTACTTC	CASSDTDSSYEQYF
NA	TRBV25-1	TRBJ2-1	TRBD2	TGTGCCAGCAGTGGGGGGACTAGCGGGGGGGCCATATACAATGAGCAGTTCTTC	CASSGGTSGGAIYNEQFF
NA	TRBV21-1	TRBJ2-3	NA	TGTGCCAGCAGAATCGCCACAGCTAAAGGAGGCGATACGCAGTATTTT	CASRIATAKGGDTQYF
once	TRBV7-9	TRBJ2-7	TRBD1	TGTGCCAGCAGCTTTGACAGGGGGGTTGTAAACGAGCAGTACTTC	CASSFDRGVVNEQYF
few	TRBV4-3	TRBJ2-3	NA	TGCGCCAGCAGCCAAGATCCCGACGGGTCTTTCACAGATACGCAGTATTTT	CASSQDPDGSFTDTQYF
NA	TRBV11-2	TRBJ2-4	TRBD1	TGTGCCAGCAGCTTATTGCTCAGGGGGCGGTCAGGGCCGTTAGCCAAAAACATTCAGTACTTC	CASSLLLRGRSGPLAKNIQYF
many	TRBV29-1	TRBJ1-5	NA	TGCAGCGTCGCCGACCGGAGGGAACAGCCCCAGCATTTT	CSVADRREQPQHF
NA	TRBV5-1	TRBJ1-2	TRBD1	TGCGCCAGCAGCGGGACAGGGGGCGATAGCTACACCTTC	CASSGTGGDSYTF